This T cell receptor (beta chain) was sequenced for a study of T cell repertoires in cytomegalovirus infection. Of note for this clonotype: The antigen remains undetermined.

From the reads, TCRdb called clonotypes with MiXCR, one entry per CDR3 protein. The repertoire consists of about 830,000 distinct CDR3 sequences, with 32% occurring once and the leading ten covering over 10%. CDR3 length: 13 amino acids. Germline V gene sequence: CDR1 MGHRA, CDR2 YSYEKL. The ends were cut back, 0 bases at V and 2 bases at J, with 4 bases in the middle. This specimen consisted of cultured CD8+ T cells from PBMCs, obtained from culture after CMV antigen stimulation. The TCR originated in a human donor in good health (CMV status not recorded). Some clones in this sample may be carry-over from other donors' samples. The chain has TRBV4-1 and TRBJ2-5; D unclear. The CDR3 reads CASSQEQQETQYF. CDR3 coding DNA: TGCGCCAGCAGCCAAGAACAGCAAGAGACCCAGTACTTC.